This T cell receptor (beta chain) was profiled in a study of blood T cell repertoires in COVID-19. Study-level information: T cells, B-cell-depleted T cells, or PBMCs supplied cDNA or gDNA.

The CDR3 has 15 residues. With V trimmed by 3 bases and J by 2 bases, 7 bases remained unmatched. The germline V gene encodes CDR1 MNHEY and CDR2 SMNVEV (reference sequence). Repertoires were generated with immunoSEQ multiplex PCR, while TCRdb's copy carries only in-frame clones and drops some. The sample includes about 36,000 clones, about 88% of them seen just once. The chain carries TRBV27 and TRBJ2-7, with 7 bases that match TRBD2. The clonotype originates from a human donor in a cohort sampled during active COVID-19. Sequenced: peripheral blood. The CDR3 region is CASSFWGGSPYEQYF. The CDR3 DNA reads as TGTGCCAGCAGTTTTTGGGGGGGTTCCCCCTACGAGCAGTACTTC.